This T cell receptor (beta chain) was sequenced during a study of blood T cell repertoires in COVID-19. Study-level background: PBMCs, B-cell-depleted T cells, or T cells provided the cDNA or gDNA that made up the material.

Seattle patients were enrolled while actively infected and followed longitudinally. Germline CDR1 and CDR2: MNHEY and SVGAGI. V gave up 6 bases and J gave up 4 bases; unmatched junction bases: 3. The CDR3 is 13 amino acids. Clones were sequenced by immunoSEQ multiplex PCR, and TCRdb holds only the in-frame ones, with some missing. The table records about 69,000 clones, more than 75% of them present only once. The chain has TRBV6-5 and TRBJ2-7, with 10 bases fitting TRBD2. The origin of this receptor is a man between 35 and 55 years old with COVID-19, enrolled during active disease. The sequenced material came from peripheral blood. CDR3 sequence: CASRVAGGYEQYF. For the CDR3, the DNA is TGTGCCAGCAGAGTAGCGGGGGGATACGAGCAGTACTTC.